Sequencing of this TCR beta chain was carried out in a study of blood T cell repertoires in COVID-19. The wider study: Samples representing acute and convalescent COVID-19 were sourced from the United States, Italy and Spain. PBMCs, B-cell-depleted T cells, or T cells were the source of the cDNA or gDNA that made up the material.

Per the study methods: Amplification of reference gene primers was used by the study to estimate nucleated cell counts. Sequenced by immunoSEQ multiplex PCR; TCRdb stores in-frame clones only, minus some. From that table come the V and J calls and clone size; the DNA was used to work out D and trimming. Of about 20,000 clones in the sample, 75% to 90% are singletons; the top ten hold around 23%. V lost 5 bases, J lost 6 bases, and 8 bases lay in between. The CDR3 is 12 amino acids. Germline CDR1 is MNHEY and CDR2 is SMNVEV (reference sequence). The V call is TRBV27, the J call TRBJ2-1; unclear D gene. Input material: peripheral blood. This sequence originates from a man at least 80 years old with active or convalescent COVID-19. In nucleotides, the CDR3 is TGTGCCAGCAGTCCATATAGCAATGAGCAGTTCTTC. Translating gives CASSPYSNEQFF.